This T cell receptor beta chain was captured in a study of T cell responses to AZD1222 COVID-19 vaccine. Findings and limits, study-wide: Spike-specific TCR breadth and depth both grew after two AZD1222 doses.

This clone has only one observation. What it binds is unknown. CDR1 is MNHEY and CDR2 is SVGAGI in the germline V gene. Losses at the gene ends were 10 bases for V and 2 bases for J; bases not matched to a gene: 11. The CDR3 covers 14 residues. TCRdb's copy holds only in-frame clones and misses some; the assay was immunoSEQ multiplex PCR. The profile covers over 25,000 clones, with 78% appearing a single time and under 6.5% taken by the ten largest. The TCR originated in an adult in good health. Sequencing used peripheral blood, obtained on day 0 of AZD1222 vaccination. The chain carries TRBV6-5 and TRBJ2-7, with 7 bases that match TRBD1. This CDR3 is CATTSLGQTYEQYF. In DNA form, the CDR3 reads TGTGCCACCACCTCACTGGGACAGACCTACGAGCAGTACTTC.